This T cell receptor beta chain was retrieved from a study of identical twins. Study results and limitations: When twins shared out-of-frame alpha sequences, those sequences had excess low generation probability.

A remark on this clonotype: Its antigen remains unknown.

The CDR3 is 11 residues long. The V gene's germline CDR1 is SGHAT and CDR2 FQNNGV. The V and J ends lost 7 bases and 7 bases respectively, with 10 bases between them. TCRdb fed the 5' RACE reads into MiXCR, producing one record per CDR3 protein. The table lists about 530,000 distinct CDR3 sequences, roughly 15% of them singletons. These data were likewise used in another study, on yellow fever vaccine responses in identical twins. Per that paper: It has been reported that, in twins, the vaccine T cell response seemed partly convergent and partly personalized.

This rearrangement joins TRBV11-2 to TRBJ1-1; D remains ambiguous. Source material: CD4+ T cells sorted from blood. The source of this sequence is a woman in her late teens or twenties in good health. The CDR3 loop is CASKALGEAFF. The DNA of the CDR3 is TGTGCCAGCAAGGCCCTAGGTGAAGCTTTCTTT.